The 5 T cell receptor beta chains listed next were all sequenced from one sample in a study of blood T cell repertoires in COVID-19. The data were produced by immunoSEQ multiplex PCR, yet TCRdb's version contains in-frame clones alone and is incomplete. The data hold 250,000 or so clones, with just under 85% observed a single time. The sample comprised peripheral blood. Source of these receptors: a woman at least 80 years old with acute or convalescent COVID-19.

In its sample, this clone was seen a few times. The chain couples TRBV9 to TRBJ1-2; TRBD1 agrees at 8 bases. This CDR3 has 15 amino acids. V lost 3 bases to trimming and J lost 4 bases; unmatched junction nucleotides: 8. Germline V gene lookup returns CDR1 SGDLS and CDR2 YYNGEE. CDR3: CASSGDRGPGYGYTF. The CDR3 DNA reads as TGTGCCAGCAGCGGAGACAGGGGTCCAGGCTATGGCTACACCTTC.

The rearrangement uses TRBV11-3 and TRBJ2-1; the match to TRBD2 covers 7 bases. This CDR3 is 16 amino acids long. Unmatched junction bases numbered 11, after V lost 1 base and J lost 8 bases. The germline CDR1 and CDR2 sequences are SGHNT and YENEEA. The CDR3 spells CASSLGRGGSFDEQFF. CDR3 sequence (DNA): TGTGCCAGCAGCTTAGGTCGGGGCGGGAGTTTCGATGAGCAGTTCTTC.

This clone was seen a single time. The V gene is TRBV7-8, the J gene TRBJ2-5; 9 positions match TRBD1. Germline V lookup: CDR1 SGHVS, CDR2 FQNEAQ. J lost 1 base, V lost 3 bases, and 3 bases had no gene match. The CDR3 is 15 amino acids. The DNA for the CDR3 is TGTGCCAGCAGCTTCGGACAGGGGTTCCAAGAGACCCAGTACTTC. The encoded protein is CASSFGQGFQETQYF.

The chain combines TRBV7-9 with TRBJ2-7, with TRBD2 matching 9 bases. The CDR3 contains 16 residues. CDR1 SEHNR and CDR2 FQNEAQ come from the germline V gene (reference sequence). V gave up 2 bases and J gave up 5 bases; unmatched junction bases: 10. The CDR3 loop reads CASSLQPRGRADEQYF. CDR3 in DNA: TGTGCCAGCAGCTTACAGCCGCGCGGGAGGGCGGACGAGCAGTACTTC.

The chain employs TRBV4-1 and TRBJ1-2, with 7 bases that match TRBD1. The CDR3 covers 15 residues. J gave up 5 bases and V 5 bases, and 11 bases lay outside the gene matches. CDR1 and CDR2 from the germline V gene are MGHRA and YSYEKL. The CDR3 is CASSSVPGQIYGYTF. DNA for the CDR3: TGCGCCAGCAGCAGCGTCCCGGGACAGATTTATGGCTACACCTTC.